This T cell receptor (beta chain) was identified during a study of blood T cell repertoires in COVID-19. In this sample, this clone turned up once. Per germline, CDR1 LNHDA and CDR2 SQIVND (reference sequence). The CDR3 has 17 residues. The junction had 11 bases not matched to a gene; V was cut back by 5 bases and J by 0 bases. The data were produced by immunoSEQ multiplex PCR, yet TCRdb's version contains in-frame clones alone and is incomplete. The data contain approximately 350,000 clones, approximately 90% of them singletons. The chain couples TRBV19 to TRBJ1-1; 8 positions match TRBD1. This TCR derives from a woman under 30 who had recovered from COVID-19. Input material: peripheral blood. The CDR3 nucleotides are TGTGCCAGTAGTCCAAGACAGGGGCCGCTAGTGAACACTGAAGCTTTCTTT. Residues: CASSPRQGPLVNTEAFF.